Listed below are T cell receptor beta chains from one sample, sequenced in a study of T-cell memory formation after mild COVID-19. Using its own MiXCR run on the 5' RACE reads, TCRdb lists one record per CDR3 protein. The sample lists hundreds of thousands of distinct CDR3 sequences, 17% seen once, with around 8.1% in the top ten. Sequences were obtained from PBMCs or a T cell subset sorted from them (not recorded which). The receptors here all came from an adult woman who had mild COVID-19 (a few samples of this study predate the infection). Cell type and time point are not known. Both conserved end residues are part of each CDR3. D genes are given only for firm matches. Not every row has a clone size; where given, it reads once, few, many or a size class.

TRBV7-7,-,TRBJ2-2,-,CASSKNRGSTGELFF,TGTGCTAGCAGCAAGAACAGAGGTAGTACCGGGGAGCTGTTTTTT
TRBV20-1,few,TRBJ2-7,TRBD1,CSEQGAREQYF,TGCAGTGAGCAGGGGGCGCGGGAGCAGTACTTC
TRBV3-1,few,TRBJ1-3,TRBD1,CASSQSYDRGVGNTIYF,TGTGCCAGCAGCCAGTCTTACGACAGGGGTGTTGGAAACACCATATATTTT
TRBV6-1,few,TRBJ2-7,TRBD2,CASSEASGGAYEQYF,TGTGCCAGCAGTGAAGCGAGCGGGGGGGCCTACGAGCAGTACTTC
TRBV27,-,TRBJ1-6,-,CASSATGQNSPLHF,TGTGCCAGCAGTGCAACAGGGCAAAATTCACCCCTCCACTTT
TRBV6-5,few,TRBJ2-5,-,CASSYSDGQETQYF,TGTGCCAGCAGTTACTCGGACGGACAAGAGACCCAGTACTTC
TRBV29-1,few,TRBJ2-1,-,CSARTPLAAEQFF,TGCAGCGCTCGGACTCCGCTTGCAGCTGAGCAGTTCTTC
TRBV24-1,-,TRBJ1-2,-,CATSDGGLYGYTF,TGTGCCACCAGTGATGGGGGGCTGTATGGCTACACCTTC
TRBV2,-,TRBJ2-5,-,CASSEMTEQETQYF,TGTGCCAGCAGTGAGATGACTGAACAAGAGACCCAGTACTTC
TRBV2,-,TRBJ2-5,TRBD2,CASSGNGRGETQYF,TGTGCCAGCAGTGGAAACGGGAGGGGAGAGACCCAGTACTTC
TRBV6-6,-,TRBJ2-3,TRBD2,CASSREGTADTQYF,TGTGCCAGCAGCCGGGAGGGCACCGCGGATACGCAGTATTTT
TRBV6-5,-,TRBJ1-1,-,CASSYSPQPMNTEAFF,TGTGCCAGCAGTTACTCCCCCCAGCCGATGAACACTGAAGCTTTCTTT
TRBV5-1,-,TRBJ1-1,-,CASSGRRGDTEAFF,TGCGCCAGCAGCGGTCGGAGGGGCGACACTGAAGCTTTCTTT
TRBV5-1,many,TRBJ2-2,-,CASSLASANTGELFF,TGCGCCAGCAGTTTGGCAAGTGCGAACACCGGGGAGCTGTTTTTT
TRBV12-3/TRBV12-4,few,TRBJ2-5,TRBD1,CASSPTGQGAGKETQYF,TGTGCCAGCAGCCCTACGGGACAGGGGGCAGGGAAAGAGACCCAGTACTTC
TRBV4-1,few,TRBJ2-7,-,CASSHTGGKSYEQYF,TGCGCCAGCAGCCATACAGGTGGTAAGTCCTACGAGCAGTACTTC
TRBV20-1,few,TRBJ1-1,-,CSARGRDEVSVGWNTEAFF,TGCAGTGCTAGGGGGAGGGATGAGGTATCGGTAGGTTGGAACACTGAAGCTTTCTTT
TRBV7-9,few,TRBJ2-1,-,CASSSESPIYNEQFF,TGTGCCAGCAGCTCAGAGTCCCCTATCTACAATGAGCAGTTCTTC
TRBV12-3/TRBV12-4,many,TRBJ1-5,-,CASSLALGQPQHF,TGTGCCAGCAGTTTAGCTCTGGGCCAGCCCCAGCATTTT
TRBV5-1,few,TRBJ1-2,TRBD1,CASSLGPGGYGYTF,TGCGCCAGCAGCTTGGGACCAGGGGGCTATGGCTACACCTTC
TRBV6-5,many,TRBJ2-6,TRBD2,CASSTRLAGAGANVLTF,TGTGCCAGCAGTACCCGACTAGCGGGAGCGGGGGCCAACGTCCTGACTTTC
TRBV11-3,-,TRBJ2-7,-,CASSLDEVEGYEQYF,TGTGCCAGCAGCTTAGATGAAGTGGAAGGCTACGAGCAGTACTTC
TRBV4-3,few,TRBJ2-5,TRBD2,CASSQASLAAQETQYF,TGCGCCAGCAGCCAAGCTTCACTAGCGGCCCAAGAGACCCAGTACTTC
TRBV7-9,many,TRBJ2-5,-,CASSSGLQETQYF,TGTGCCAGTAGTTCAGGACTACAAGAGACCCAGTACTTC
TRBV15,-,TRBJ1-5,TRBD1,CATSRRDRGHQPQHF,TGTGCCACCAGCAGGAGGGACAGGGGGCATCAGCCCCAGCATTTT
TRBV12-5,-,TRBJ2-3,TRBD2,CASSGNGDTQYF,TGTGCTAGTAGCGGGAACGGAGATACGCAGTATTTT
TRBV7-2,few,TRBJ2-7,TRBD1,CASSQDRAHEQYF,TGTGCCAGCAGCCAGGACAGGGCCCACGAGCAGTACTTC
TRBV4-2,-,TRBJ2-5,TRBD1,CASSETAGGAGETQYF,TGTGCCAGCAGCGAAACGGCAGGGGGCGCCGGGGAGACCCAGTACTTC
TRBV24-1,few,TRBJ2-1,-,CATSTAGRNEQFF,TGTGCCACCAGCACGGCTGGGCGGAATGAGCAGTTCTTC
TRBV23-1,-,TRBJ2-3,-,CASSHPGFNTQYF,TGCGCCAGCAGTCATCCAGGATTCAATACGCAGTATTTT
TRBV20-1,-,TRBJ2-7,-,CSARPRSYEQYF,TGCAGTGCCAGACCGCGCTCCTACGAGCAGTACTTC
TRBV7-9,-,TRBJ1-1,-,CASSFRNWDRGFWEVTEAFF,TGTGCCAGCAGCTTCCGGAATTGGGATCGTGGCTTTTGGGAGGTCACTGAAGCTTTCTTT
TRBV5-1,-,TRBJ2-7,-,CASSLGSAEWEQYF,TGCGCCAGCAGCTTGGGGTCCGCGGAATGGGAGCAGTACTTC
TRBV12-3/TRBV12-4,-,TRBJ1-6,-,CASSPGTYNSPLHF,TGTGCCAGCAGCCCCGGGACTTATAATTCACCCCTCCACTTT
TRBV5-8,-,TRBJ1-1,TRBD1,CASGRQGGSEAFF,TGTGCCAGCGGTCGACAGGGTGGCTCTGAAGCTTTCTTT
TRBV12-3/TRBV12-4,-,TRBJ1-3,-,CASSYRGAIFSGNTIYF,TGTGCCAGCAGTTACCGGGGGGCCATTTTCTCTGGAAACACCATATATTTT
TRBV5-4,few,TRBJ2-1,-,CASSLVGGNEQFF,TGTGCCAGCAGCTTGGTAGGAGGGAATGAGCAGTTCTTC
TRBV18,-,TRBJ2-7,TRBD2,CASSPGLAAGDGSYEQYF,TGTGCCAGCTCACCGGGACTAGCGGCTGGAGATGGCTCCTACGAGCAGTACTTC
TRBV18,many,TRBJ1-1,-,CASSPPTGFTEAFF,TGTGCCAGCTCACCACCCACAGGGTTCACTGAAGCTTTCTTT
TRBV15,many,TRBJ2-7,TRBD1,CATSRVIGTGSREGQYF,TGTGCCACCAGCAGAGTAATAGGGACAGGGAGTCGAGAAGGGCAGTACTTC
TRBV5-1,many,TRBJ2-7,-,CASSLTHGWTYEQYF,TGCGCCAGCAGCTTGACCCATGGGTGGACCTACGAGCAGTACTTC
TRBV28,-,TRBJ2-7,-,CASSLNLQEQYF,TGTGCCAGCAGTCTCAATCTTCAGGAGCAGTACTTC
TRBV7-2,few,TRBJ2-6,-,CASSLAFGGSGANVLTF,TGTGCCAGCAGCTTAGCGTTTGGGGGCTCTGGGGCCAACGTCCTGACTTTC
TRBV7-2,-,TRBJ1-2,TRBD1,CASSLRGQGFTNYGYTF,TGTGCCAGCAGCTTAAGGGGACAGGGTTTCACTAACTATGGCTACACCTTC